A selection of T cell receptor beta chains follows, all from one sample in a study of OX40 agonist ivuxolimab in advanced cancers. Repertoires were generated with immunoSEQ multiplex PCR, while TCRdb's copy carries only in-frame clones and drops some. The data show about 94,000 clones, more than 85% seen once. The material was CD4+ or CD8+ T cells sorted from blood, obtained in a trial of the OX40 agonist ivuxolimab. These receptors all come from an adult with an advanced solid tumor such as melanoma, head and neck, liver or kidney cancer. The CDR3 runs from the conserved cysteine through the conserved F or W.

V gene	J gene	CDR3 protein
TRBV9	TRBJ2-5	CASSVEGGGPKETQYF
TRBV13	TRBJ2-3	CASSLLSRGRGDTQYF
TRBV5-7	TRBJ2-7	CASSKDRNYEQYF
TRBV7-7	TRBJ1-3	CASSFGQIRRNTIYF
TRBV11-2	TRBJ2-5	CASSLVLWTGGLETQYF
TRBV2	TRBJ2-3	CASRWREDTDTQYF
TRBV6-1	TRBJ2-7	CASRFRGYEQYF
TRBV4-1	TRBJ1-2	CASSQEGLSGYGYTF
TRBV2	TRBJ1-2	CASRGLGLYGYTF
TRBV4-3	TRBJ2-3	CASSQDSSTSGGGDTQYF
TRBV27	TRBJ1-6	CASSVTGINSPLHF
TRBV27	TRBJ1-1	CASNPLGGMNTEAFF
TRBV7-8	TRBJ2-3	CASSSGTAPRDTQYF
TRBV18	TRBJ1-2	CASSPGVGPGGHYGYTF
TRBV6-6	TRBJ1-2	CASSTVVQYGYTF
TRBV28	TRBJ1-6	CASSYRGRNSPLHF
TRBV27	TRBJ1-2	CASSLYLGVGYTF
TRBV7-6	TRBJ1-6	CASSSDRGHSPLHF
TRBV5-6	TRBJ2-7	CASSLGVAYEQYF
TRBV9	TRBJ2-5	CASSEGETQYF
TRBV5-6	TRBJ2-1	CASSKDLAGGPSEQFF
TRBV30	TRBJ2-7	CAWSVSAGRIYEQYF
TRBV29-1	TRBJ1-1	CSVEVPGFTEAFF
TRBV27	TRBJ2-5	CASSLSRTSGGAGETQYF
TRBV18	TRBJ2-1	CASSPRLAGDRYGSEQFF
TRBV11-2	TRBJ1-1	CASSTDTIISPEAFF
TRBV9	TRBJ1-1	CASSVEGMNTEAFF
TRBV13	TRBJ2-7	CASSHPGQGSYEQYF
TRBV28	TRBJ2-1	CASSLALGGGRDNEQFF
TRBV11-2	TRBJ2-7	CASSPSAYEQYF
TRBV27	TRBJ2-5	CASSLGGGPGETQYF
TRBV2	TRBJ2-7	CASRPASSYEQYF
TRBV2	TRBJ2-5	CASSESVAGGRETQYF
TRBV7-2	TRBJ2-7	CASSLDERGRSYEQYF
TRBV19	TRBJ1-2	CASSLQNYGYTF
TRBV29-1	TRBJ2-2	CSVRHTGELFF
TRBV4-1	TRBJ1-2	CASSQEGGVGYTF
TRBV4-1	TRBJ2-1	CASSQVKLGGEQFF
TRBV25-1	TRBJ2-3	CASSLTSGSGDTQYF
TRBV15	TRBJ1-2	CATSRRPGQPNYGYTF
TRBV7-6	TRBJ2-5	CASSLQRGEEIQYF
TRBV30	TRBJ2-3	CAWSSSRGPDTQYF
TRBV28	TRBJ2-2	CASRQVTGELFF
TRBV29-1	TRBJ2-7	CSVSSGQPPSYEQYF
TRBV5-1	TRBJ2-5	CASSQGGWETQYF
TRBV12-5	TRBJ1-4	CASGLGTDEKLFF
TRBV27	TRBJ1-5	CASSLVTGNNQPQHF
TRBV27	TRBJ1-3	CASSLDGNSGNTIYF
TRBV29-1	TRBJ2-2	CSVEGESNTGELFF
TRBV6-6	TRBJ2-6	CASSYPRRGVLTF
TRBV10-2	TRBJ2-1	CASSGGRVAGIINNEQFF